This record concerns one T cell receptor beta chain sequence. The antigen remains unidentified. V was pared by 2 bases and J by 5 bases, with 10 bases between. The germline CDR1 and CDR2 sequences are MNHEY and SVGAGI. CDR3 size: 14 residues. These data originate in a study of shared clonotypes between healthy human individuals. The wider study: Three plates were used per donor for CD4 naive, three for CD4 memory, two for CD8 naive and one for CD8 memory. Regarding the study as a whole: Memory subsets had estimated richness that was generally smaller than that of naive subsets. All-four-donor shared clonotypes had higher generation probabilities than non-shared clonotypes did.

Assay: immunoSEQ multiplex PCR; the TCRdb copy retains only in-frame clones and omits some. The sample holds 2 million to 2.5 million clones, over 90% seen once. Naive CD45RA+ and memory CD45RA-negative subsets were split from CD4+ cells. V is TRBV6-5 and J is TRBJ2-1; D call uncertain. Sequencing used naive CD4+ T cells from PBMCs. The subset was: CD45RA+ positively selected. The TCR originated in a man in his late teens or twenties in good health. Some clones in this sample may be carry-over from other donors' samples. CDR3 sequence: CASSYSFQDNEQFF. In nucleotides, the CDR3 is TGTGCCAGCAGTTACAGTTTTCAAGACAATGAGCAGTTCTTC.